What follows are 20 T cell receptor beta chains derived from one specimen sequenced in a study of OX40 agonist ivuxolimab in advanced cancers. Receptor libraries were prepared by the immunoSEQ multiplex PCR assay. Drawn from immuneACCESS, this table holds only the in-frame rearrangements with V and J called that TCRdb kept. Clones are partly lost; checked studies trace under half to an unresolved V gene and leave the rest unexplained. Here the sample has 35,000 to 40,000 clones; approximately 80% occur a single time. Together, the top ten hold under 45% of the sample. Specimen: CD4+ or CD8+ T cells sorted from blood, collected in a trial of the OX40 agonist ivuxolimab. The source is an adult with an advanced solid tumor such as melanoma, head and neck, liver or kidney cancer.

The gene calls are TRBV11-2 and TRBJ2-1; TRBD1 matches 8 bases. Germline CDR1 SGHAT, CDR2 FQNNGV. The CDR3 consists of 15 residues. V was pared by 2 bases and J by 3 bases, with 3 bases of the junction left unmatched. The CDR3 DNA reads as TGTGCCAGCAGCTTAAGACAGGGGCTCTACAATGAGCAGTTCTTC. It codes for CASSLRQGLYNEQFF. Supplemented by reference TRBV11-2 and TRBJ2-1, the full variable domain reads EAGVAQSPRYKIIEKRQSVAFWCNPISGHATLYWYQQILGQGPKLLIQFQNNGVVDDSQLPKDRFSAERLKGVDSTLKIQPAKLEDSAVYLCASSLRQGLYNEQFFGPGTRLTVL.

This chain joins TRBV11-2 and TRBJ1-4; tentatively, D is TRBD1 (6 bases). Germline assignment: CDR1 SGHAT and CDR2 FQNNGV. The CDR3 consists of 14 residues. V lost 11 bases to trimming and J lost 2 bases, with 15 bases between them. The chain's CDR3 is CAVRGGRTNEKLFF. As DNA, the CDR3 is TGTGCCGTCAGAGGGGGTCGGACTAATGAAAAACTGTTTTTT.

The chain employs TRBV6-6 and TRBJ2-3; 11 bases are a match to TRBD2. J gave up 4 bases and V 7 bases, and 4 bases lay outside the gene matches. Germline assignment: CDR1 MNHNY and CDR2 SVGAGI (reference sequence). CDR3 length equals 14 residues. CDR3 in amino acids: CASTPGLAADTQYF. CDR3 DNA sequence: TGTGCCAGCACCCCGGGACTAGCGGCAGATACGCAGTATTTT.

As DNA, the CDR3 is TGTGCCAGCAGCTTAGCGGGTGAGCAGTACTTC. As protein: CASSLAGEQYF. This chain joins TRBV11-2 and TRBJ2-7; D is ambiguous. Germline assignment: CDR1 SGHAT and CDR2 FQNNGV. Trimming took off 1 base at V and 7 bases at J, with 5 bases between the two ends. The CDR3 runs to 11 residues. Combining the CDR3 with reference TRBV11-2 and TRBJ2-7 gives the whole variable domain EAGVAQSPRYKIIEKRQSVAFWCNPISGHATLYWYQQILGQGPKLLIQFQNNGVVDDSQLPKDRFSAERLKGVDSTLKIQPAKLEDSAVYLCASSLAGEQYFGPGTRLTVT.

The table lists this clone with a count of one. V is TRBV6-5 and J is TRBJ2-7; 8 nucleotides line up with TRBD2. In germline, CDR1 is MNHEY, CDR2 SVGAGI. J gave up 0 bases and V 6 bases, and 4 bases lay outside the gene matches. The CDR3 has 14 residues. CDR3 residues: CASSIAGSSYEQYF. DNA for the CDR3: TGTGCCAGCAGCATAGCGGGGAGCTCCTACGAGCAGTACTTC.

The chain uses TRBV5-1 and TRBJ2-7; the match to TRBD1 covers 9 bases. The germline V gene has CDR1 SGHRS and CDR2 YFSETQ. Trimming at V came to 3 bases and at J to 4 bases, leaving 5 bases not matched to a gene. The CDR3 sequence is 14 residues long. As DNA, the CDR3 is TGCGCCAGCAGCTCAACGGGACAGGGTTACGAGCAGTACTTC. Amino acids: CASSSTGQGYEQYF.

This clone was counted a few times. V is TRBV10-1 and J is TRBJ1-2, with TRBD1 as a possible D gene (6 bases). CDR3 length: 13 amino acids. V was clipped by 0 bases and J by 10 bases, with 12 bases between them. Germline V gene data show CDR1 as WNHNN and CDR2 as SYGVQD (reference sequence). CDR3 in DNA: TGCGCCAGCAGTGAGTCTCCCAGGGGATACTACACCTTC. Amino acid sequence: CASSESPRGYYTF.

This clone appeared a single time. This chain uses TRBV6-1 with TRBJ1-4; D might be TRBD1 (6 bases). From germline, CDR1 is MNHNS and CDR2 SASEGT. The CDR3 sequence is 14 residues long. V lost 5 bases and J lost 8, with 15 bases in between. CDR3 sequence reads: CASSKTRGYEKLFF. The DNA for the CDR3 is TGTGCCAGCAGTAAGACCAGGGGTTACGAAAAACTGTTTTTT.

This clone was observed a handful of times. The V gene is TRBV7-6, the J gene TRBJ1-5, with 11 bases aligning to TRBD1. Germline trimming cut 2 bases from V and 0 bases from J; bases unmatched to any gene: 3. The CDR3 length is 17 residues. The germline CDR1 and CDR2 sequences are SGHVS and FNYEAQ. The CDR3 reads CASSLTGTGGSNQPQHF. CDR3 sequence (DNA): TGTGCCAGCAGCTTAACGGGGACAGGGGGTAGCAATCAGCCCCAGCATTTT.

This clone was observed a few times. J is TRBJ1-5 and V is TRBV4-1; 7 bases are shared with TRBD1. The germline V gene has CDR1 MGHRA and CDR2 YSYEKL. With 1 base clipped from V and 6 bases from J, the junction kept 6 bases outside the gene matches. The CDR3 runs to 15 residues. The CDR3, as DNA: TGCGCCAGCAGCCAAGTCCAGGGGGAAGGTCAGCCCCAGCATTTT. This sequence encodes CASSQVQGEGQPQHF.

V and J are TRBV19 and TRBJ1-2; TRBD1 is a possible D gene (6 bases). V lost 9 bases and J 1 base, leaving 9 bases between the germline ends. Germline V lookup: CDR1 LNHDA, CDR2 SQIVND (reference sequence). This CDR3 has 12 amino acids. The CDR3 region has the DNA TGTGCCAGCGAAGGGGGTAACTATGGCTACACCTTC. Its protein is CASEGGNYGYTF. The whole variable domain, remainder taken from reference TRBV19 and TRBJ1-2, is DGGITQSPKYLFRKEGQNVTLSCEQNLNHDAMYWYRQDPGQGLRLIYYSQIVNDFQKGDIAEGYSVSREKKESFPLTVTSAQKNPTAFYLCASEGGNYGYTFGSGTRLTVV.

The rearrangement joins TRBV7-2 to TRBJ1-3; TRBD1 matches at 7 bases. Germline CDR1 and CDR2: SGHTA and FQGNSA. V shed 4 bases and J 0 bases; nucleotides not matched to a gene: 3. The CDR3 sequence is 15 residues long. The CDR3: CASSSTGDSGNTIYF. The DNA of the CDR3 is TGTGCCAGCAGCTCCACAGGGGACTCTGGAAACACCATATATTTT.

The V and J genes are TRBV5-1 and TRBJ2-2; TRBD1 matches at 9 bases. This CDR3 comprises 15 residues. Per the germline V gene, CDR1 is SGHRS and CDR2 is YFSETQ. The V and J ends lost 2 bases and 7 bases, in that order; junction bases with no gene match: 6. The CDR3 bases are TGCGCCAGCAGCTTACCCGGGACAGGGATCGGGGAGCTGTTTTTT. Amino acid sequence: CASSLPGTGIGELFF.

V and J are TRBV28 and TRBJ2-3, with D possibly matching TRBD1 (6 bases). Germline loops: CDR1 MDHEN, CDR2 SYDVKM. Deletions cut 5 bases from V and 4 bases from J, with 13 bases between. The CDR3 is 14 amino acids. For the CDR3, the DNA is TGTGCCAGCAGTAAACAGGGTACTGCAGATACGCAGTATTTT. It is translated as CASSKQGTADTQYF. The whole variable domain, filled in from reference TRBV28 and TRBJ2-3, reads DVKVTQSSRYLVKRTGEKVFLECVQDMDHENMFWYRQDPGLGLRLIYFSYDVKMKEKGDIPEGYSVSREKKERFSLILESASTNQTSMYLCASSKQGTADTQYFGPGTRLTVL.

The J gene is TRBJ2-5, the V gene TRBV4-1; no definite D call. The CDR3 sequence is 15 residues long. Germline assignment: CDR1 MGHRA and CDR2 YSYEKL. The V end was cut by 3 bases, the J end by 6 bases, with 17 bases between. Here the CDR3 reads CASSHLDGSSKTQYF. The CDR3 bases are TGCGCCAGCAGCCATTTAGACGGCAGCAGCAAGACCCAGTACTTC.

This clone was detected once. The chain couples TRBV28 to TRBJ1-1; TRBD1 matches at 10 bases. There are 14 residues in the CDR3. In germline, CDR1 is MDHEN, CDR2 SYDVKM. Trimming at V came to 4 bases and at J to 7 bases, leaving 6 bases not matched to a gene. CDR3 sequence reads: CASSWGQGTGEAFF. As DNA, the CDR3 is TGTGCCAGCAGTTGGGGACAGGGGACGGGTGAAGCTTTCTTT.

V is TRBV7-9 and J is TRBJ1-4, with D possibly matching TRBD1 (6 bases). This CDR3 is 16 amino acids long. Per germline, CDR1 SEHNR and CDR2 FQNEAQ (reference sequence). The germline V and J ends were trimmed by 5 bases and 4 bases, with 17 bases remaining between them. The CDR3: CASSLSTGTLNEKLFF. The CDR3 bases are TGTGCCAGCAGCCTTAGTACCGGGACACTTAATGAAAAACTGTTTTTT.

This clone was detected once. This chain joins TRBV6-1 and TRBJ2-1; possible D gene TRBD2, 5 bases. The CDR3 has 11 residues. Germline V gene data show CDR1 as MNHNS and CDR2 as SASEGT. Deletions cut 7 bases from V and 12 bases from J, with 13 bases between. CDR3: CASNLARGQFF. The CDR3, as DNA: TGTGCCAGCAACTTAGCGAGAGGGCAGTTCTTC.

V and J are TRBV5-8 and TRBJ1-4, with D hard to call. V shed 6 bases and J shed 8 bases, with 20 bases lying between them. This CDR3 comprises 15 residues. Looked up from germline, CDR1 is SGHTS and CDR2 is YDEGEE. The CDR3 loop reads CASIKPGQLFEKLFF. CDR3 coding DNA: TGTGCCAGCATCAAACCGGGCCAACTTTTCGAAAAACTGTTTTTT.

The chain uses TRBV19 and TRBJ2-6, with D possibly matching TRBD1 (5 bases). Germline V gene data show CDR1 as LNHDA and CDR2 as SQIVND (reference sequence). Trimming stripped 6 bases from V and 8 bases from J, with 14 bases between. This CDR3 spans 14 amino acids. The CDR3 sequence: CASRTDRGSNVLTF. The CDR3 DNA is TGTGCCAGTAGAACCGACAGAGGTTCCAACGTCCTGACTTTC.